The clone carrying this T cell receptor (beta chain) ranks as medium-sized. What it binds is not known. Whole-study findings and limits: Tumor memory CD4+ T cell TCR gene usage clustered with blood and lymph node memory CD4+ cells and lymph node naive CD4+ cells. Tumor-infiltrating Treg TCR alpha and beta sequences overlapped most with tumor naive CD4+ T cells, then blood naive.

TCRdb re-derived calls from the multiplex PCR reads in MiXCR, one entry per CDR3 protein. In the table there are 1,000 to 1,200 distinct CDR3 sequences, over 0.7% of which are singletons. The sorted Tregs were CD4+CD25+CD127-/low cells. Material: Tregs sorted from blood. This clonotype originated in a female donor with breast cancer.

The CDR3 reads CASSPWTGQGYTF. The CDR3 DNA is TGTGCCAGCAGTCCATGGACAGGGCAAGGCTACACCTTC. The rearrangement joins TRBV12-3 or TRBV12-4 to TRBJ1-2; TRBD1 agrees at 8 bases. V lost 5 bases to trimming and J lost 8 bases; unmatched junction nucleotides: 7. This CDR3 contains 13 residues.